This T cell receptor beta chain was retrieved from a study of cytomegalovirus exposure and HLA in healthy donors. Using immunoSEQ multiplex PCR, the repertoire was profiled, and TCRdb retains in-frame clones only, with some absent. This sample has approximately 280,000 clones, with 88% found just once. Regarding the study as a whole: Rarity held for most TCR sequences, but there were some public TCRs that occurred in many donors. Overall, approximately 150 TCR beta chains were annotated as cytomegalovirus-associated.

With regard to this clone: The antigen is undetermined.

The clonotype was recovered from a woman between 18 and 29 years old in good health and CMV-seronegative. Input material: PBMCs.

The CDR3 region is CASWDSVVGELFF. The CDR3 DNA reads as TGTGCCAGCTGGGACAGTGTAGTCGGGGAGCTGTTTTTT. The rearrangement uses TRBV2 and TRBJ2-2; 7 bases align to TRBD1. Germline-derived CDR1 and CDR2 are SNHLY and FYNNEI. CDR3 length: 13 residues. After removal of 8 bases from V and 7 bases from J, the junction contained 7 bases not matched to a gene.